This T cell receptor (beta chain) was sequenced for a study of beta chain features in type 1 diabetes. Study-level points and caveats: VDJ junctions sequenced from type 1 diabetes patients showed fewer insertions and more deletions. Patients and controls would share equally any PCR tilt toward shorter templates.

Remarks on this clone: The antigen is not known.

V trimming: 2 bases; J trimming: 7 bases; junction bases outside the gene matches: 7. This CDR3 comprises 15 residues. The germline V gene encodes CDR1 MNHEY and CDR2 SMNVEV (reference sequence). Sequencing targeted expressed TCRB transcripts, as all isolated RNA had been reverse transcribed. Some clones are missing from TCRdb's copy, which holds only in-frame ones; the method was immunoSEQ multiplex PCR. The table includes just under 150,000 clones, less than 11% detected once. Without exception, sorted populations had purity beyond 95%. The V and J genes are TRBV27 and TRBJ2-3; 9 bases align to TRBD2. Sequenced input: naive CD4+ T cells from blood. The receptor was derived from a man between 18 and 29 years old in good health. CDR3 region: CASSLLSGGANTQYF. As DNA, the CDR3 is TGTGCCAGCAGTTTACTTAGCGGGGGAGCAAATACGCAGTATTTT.